The source of this T cell receptor (beta chain) is a study of shared clonotypes between healthy human individuals. Clones were read by immunoSEQ multiplex PCR, and TCRdb kept only the in-frame ones, dropping some. The sample includes about 600,000 clones, less than 98% of them seen just once. V lost 2 bases, J lost 5 bases, and 13 bases lay in between. CDR1 KGHSH and CDR2 LQKENI come from the germline V gene. The CDR3 is 15 amino acids. Sequencing was performed on naive CD4+ T cells sorted from blood. This sample's subset: CD45RA+ positively selected. V and J are TRBV18 and TRBJ2-1, with TRBD2 as a possible D gene (7 bases). The TCR originated in a woman aged 30 to 39 in good health. CDR3 nucleotides: TGTGCCAGCTCACCAAAACAGGGAGGGGACAATGAGCAGTTCTTC. Translated: CASSPKQGGDNEQFF.